This T cell receptor (beta chain) was identified during a study of T cell responses to AZD1222 COVID-19 vaccine. Looked up from germline, CDR1 is SGHRS and CDR2 is YFSETQ. Trimming took off 0 bases at V and 0 bases at J, with 10 bases between the two ends. CDR3 length: 16 amino acids. Findings of the study overall: Among those given AZD1222, only five to seven were seropositive at baseline. The peak T cell response came first, and repertoires were sampled only after it. The donors showed a predominance of white British ancestry and of females, with possible underestimation of clonal diversity.

Worth noting for this clone: Its specificity is not known.

Some clones are missing from TCRdb's copy, which holds only in-frame ones; the method was immunoSEQ multiplex PCR. The top ten hold 0.75% to 1% of the sample, which has around 170,000 clones, roughly 91% seen once. The sequence was collected from an adult in good health. The sequenced sample was peripheral blood, obtained on day 0 of AZD1222 vaccination. J is TRBJ2-4 and V is TRBV5-1; D tentatively reads TRBD1 or TRBD2 (5 bases each). This chain's CDR3 is CASSLVGGVAKNIQYF. CDR3 in DNA: TGCGCCAGCAGCTTGGTTGGGGGTGTAGCCAAAAACATTCAGTACTTC. The full variable domain, rest sourced from reference TRBV5-1 and TRBJ2-4, is KAGVTQTPRYLIKTRGQQVTLSCSPISGHRSVSWYQQTPGQGLQFLFEYFSETQRNKGNFPGRFSGRQFSNSRSEMNVSTLELGDSALYLCASSLVGGVAKNIQYFGAGTRLSVL.